This T cell receptor beta chain was profiled in a study of shared clonotypes between healthy human individuals. Study-level points and caveats: Lower generation probabilities were found for non-shared clonotypes than for those shared by all four donors. Blood was the only sampled material, and tissue repertoires likely differ.

Concerning this clone itself: No antigen is known for it.

Naive-designated CD8 cells lacked CD45RO, were positively enriched for CCR7, and omitted terminally differentiated effector memory CD45RA+ cells. Authors' methods: Junction-only sequences without quality scores were provided by ImmunoSEQ, so filtering was different. Profiling relied on immunoSEQ multiplex PCR, and the TCRdb table lists in-frame clones only, not all of them. Clone size and V and J calls were adopted from that table, with D and trimming inferred from the DNA. In the table there are 550,000 to 600,000 clones, roughly 98% of which are singletons. Trimming stripped 4 bases from V and 1 base from J, with 11 bases between. Germline CDR1 reads SEHNR; CDR2 reads FQNEAQ (reference sequence). The CDR3 loop spans 14 amino acids.

The genes are TRBV7-9 and TRBJ2-7; TRBD2 might be the D (6 bases). The TCR originated in a young man in good health. The specimen sequenced was naive CD8+ T cells sorted from blood. DNA of the CDR3: TGTGCCAGCAGCTCGGGACTGAAATCCTACGAGCAGTACTTC. Its translation: CASSSGLKSYEQYF.